This TCR beta chain was found in a study of blood T cell repertoires in COVID-19. Study overall: From the United States, Italy and Spain came samples of acute and convalescent COVID-19.

Measured with immunoSEQ multiplex PCR; TCRdb has only the in-frame clones, and not every one. The sample shows roughly 300,000 clones, approximately 87% of them seen only once. Trimming left V 6 bases short and J 5 bases short, with 11 bases between. Germline loops: CDR1 MNHEY, CDR2 SVGEGT. The CDR3 is made up of 12 amino acids. This clone has just a few counts. The sequence came from a woman aged 50 to 65 who had recovered from COVID-19. The chain carries TRBV6-2 or TRBV6-3 and TRBJ2-7; possibly TRBD2 for D (6 bases). Sequenced sample: peripheral blood. The CDR3 loop is CASSGSGHEQYF. The CDR3 bases are TGTGCCAGCAGCGGGAGTGGCCACGAGCAGTACTTC.